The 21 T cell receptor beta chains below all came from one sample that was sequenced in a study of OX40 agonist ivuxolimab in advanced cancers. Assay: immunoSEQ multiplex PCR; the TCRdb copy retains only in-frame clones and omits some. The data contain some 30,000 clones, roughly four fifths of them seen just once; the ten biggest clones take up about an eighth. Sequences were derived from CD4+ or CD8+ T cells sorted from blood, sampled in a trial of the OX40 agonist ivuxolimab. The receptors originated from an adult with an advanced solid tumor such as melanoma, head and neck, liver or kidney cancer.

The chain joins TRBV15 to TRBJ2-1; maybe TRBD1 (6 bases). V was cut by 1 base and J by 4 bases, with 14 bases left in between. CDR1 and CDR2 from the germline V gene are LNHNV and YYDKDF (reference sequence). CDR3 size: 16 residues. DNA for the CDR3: TGTGCCACCAGCAGAGGGGGGCTAGGGGAATACAATGAGCAGTTCTTC. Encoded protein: CATSRGGLGEYNEQFF.

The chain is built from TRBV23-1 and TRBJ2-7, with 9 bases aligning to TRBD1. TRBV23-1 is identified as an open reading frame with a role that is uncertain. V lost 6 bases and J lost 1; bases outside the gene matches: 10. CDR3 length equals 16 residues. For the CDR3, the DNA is TGCGCCAGCAGATCCCGGGACAGGGATTTTTCCTACGAGCAGTACTTC. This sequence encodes CASRSRDRDFSYEQYF.

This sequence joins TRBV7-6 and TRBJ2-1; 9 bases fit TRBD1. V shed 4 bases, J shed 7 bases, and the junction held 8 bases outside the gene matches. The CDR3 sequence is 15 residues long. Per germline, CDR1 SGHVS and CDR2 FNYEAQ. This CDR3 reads CASSSPGQGTNEQFF. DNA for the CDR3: TGTGCCAGCAGCTCCCCGGGACAGGGTACAAATGAGCAGTTCTTC.

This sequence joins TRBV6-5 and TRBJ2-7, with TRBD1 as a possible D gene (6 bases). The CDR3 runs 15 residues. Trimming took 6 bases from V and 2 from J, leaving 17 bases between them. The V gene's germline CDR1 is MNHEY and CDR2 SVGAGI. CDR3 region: CASSPIGGPPYEQYF. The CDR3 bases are TGTGCCAGCAGCCCTATAGGGGGACCCCCCTACGAGCAGTACTTC.

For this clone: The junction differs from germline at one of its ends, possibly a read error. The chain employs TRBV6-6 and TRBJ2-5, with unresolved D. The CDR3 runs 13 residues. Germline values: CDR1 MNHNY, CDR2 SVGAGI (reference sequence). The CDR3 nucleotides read TGTGCCAGCAGTTACGAGACCCGAGAGGCCCAGTACTTC. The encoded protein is CASSYETREAQYF.

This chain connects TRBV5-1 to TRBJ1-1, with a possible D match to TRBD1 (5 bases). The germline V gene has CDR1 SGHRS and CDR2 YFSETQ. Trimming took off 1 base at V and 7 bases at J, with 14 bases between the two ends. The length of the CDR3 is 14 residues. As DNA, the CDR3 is TGCGCCAGCAGCTTGTTGCCGGGACGGATTGAAGCTTTCTTT. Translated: CASSLLPGRIEAFF.

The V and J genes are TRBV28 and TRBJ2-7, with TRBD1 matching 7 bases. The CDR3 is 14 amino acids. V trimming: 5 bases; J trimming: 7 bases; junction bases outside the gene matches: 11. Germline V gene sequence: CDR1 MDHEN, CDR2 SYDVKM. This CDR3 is CASSPAGTDSEQYV. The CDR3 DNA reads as TGTGCCAGCAGTCCAGCCGGGACAGATAGTGAGCAGTACGTC.

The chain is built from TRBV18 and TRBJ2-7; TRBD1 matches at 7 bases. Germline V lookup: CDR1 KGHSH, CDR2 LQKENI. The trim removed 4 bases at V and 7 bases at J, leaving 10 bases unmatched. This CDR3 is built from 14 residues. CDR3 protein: CASSRSDRYGEQYV. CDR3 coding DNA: TGTGCCAGCTCACGCTCGGACAGGTACGGAGAGCAGTACGTC.

CDR3 sequence (DNA): TGCGCCAGCAGCTTACCCGGCGGGGAATCGGGAGTAAGGGATTCACCCCTCCACTTT. Protein sequence: CASSLPGGESGVRDSPLHF. The V call is TRBV5-1, the J call TRBJ1-6; no clear D gene. Trimming removed 2 bases from V and 8 bases from J, with 26 bases in between. Germline assignment: CDR1 SGHRS and CDR2 YFSETQ. The CDR3 runs 19 residues.

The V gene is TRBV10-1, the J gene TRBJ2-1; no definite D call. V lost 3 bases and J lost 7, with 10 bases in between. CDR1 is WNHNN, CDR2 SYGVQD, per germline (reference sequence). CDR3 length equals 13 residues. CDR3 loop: CASSDDGGNEQFF. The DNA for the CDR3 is TGCGCCAGCAGTGATGATGGTGGGAATGAGCAGTTCTTC.

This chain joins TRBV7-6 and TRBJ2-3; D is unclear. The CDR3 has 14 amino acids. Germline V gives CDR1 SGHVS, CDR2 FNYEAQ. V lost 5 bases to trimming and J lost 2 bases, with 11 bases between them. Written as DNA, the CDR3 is TGTGCCAGCAGCCCCATGGGGTACACAGATACGCAGTATTTT. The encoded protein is CASSPMGYTDTQYF.

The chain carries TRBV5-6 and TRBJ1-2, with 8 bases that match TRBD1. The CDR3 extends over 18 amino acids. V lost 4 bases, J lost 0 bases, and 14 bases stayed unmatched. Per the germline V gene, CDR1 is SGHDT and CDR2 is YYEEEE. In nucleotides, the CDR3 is TGTGCCAGCAGCCCCACGACAGGGGCGGAATTAGCTAACTATGGCTACACCTTC. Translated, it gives CASSPTTGAELANYGYTF.

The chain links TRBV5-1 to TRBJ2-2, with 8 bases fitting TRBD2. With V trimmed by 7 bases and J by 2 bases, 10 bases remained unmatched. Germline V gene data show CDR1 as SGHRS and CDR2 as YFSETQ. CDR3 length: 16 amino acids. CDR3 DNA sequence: TGCGCCAGCGTACCGCTTGCGGGAGGAAACACCGGGGAGCTGTTTTTT. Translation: CASVPLAGGNTGELFF. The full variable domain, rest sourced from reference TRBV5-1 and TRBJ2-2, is KAGVTQTPRYLIKTRGQQVTLSCSPISGHRSVSWYQQTPGQGLQFLFEYFSETQRNKGNFPGRFSGRQFSNSRSEMNVSTLELGDSALYLCASVPLAGGNTGELFFGEGSRLTVL.

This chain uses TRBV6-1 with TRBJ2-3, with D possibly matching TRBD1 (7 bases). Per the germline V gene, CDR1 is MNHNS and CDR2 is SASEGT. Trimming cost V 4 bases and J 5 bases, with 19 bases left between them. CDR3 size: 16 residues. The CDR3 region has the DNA TGTGCCAGCAGTGGACGACAGGGAGGAGTTTTAGATACGCAGTATTTT. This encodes CASSGRQGGVLDTQYF.

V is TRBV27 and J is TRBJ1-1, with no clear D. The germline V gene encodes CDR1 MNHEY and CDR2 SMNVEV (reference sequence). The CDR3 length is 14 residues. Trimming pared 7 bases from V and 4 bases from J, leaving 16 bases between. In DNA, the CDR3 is TGTGCCAGCATGGGAGGGCGTGGGGTCACTGAAGCTTTCTTT. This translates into CASMGGRGVTEAFF.

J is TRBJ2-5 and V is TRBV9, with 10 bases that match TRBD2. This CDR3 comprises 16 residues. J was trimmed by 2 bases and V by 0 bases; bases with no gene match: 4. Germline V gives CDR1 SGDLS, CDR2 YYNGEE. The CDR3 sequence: CASSVGNSGGQETQYF. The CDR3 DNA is TGTGCCAGCAGCGTAGGTAATAGCGGGGGGCAAGAGACCCAGTACTTC.

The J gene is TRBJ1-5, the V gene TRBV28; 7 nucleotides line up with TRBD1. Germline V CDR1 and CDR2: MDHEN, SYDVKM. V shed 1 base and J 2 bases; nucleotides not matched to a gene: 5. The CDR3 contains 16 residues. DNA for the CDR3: TGTGCCAGCAGTTTATTTAAGGGGGCCGGCAATCAGCCCCAGCATTTT. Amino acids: CASSLFKGAGNQPQHF. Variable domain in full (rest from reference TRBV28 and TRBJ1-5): DVKVTQSSRYLVKRTGEKVFLECVQDMDHENMFWYRQDPGLGLRLIYFSYDVKMKEKGDIPEGYSVSREKKERFSLILESASTNQTSMYLCASSLFKGAGNQPQHFGDGTRLSIL.

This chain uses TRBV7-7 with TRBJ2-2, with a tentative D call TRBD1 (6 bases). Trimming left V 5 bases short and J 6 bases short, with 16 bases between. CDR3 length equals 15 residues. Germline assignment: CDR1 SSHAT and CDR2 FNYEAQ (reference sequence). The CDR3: CASSRDRSPSGELFF. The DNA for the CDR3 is TGTGCCAGCAGCCGCGACAGGTCCCCTTCCGGGGAGCTGTTTTTT. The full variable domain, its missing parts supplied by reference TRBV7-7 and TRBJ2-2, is GAGVSQSPRYKVTKRGQDVTLRCDPISSHATLYWYQQALGQGPEFLTYFNYEAQPDKSGLPSDRFSAERPEGSISTLTIQRTEQRDSAMYRCASSRDRSPSGELFFGEGSRLTVL.

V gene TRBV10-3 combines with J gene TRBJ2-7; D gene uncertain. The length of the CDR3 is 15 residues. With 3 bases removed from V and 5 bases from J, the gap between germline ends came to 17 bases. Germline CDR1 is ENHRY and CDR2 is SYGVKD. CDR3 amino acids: CAISDKGLGIHEQYF. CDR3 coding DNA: TGTGCCATCAGTGATAAAGGGCTTGGGATCCACGAGCAGTACTTC.

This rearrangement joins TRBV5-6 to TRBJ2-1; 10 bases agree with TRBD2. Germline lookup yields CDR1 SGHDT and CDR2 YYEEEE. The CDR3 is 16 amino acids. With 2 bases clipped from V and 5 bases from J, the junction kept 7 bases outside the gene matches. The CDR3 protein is CASSLPGLATDNEQFF. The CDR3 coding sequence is TGTGCCAGCAGCTTACCGGGACTAGCGACCGACAATGAGCAGTTCTTC. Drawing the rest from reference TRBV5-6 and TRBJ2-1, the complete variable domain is DAGVTQSPTHLIKTRGQQVTLRCSPKSGHDTVSWYQQALGQGPQFIFQYYEEEERQRGNFPDRFSGHQFPNYSSELNVNALLLGDSALYLCASSLPGLATDNEQFFGPGTRLTVL.

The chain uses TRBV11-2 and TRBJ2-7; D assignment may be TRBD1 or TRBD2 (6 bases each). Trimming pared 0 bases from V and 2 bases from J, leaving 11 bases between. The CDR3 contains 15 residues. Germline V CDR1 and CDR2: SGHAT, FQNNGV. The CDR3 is CASSLDSGQTYEQYF. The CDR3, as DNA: TGTGCCAGCAGCTTAGATAGCGGACAGACCTACGAGCAGTACTTC.